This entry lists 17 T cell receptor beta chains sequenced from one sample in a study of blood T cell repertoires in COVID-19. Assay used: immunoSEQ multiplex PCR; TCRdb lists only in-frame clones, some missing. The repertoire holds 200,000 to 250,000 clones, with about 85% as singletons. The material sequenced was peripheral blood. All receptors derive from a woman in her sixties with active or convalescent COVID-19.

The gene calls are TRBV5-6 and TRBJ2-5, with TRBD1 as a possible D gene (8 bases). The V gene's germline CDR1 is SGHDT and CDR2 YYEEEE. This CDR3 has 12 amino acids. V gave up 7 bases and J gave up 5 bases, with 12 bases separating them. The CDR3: CASGQGGETQYF. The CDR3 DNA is TGTGCCAGCGGACAGGGAGGGGAGACCCAGTACTTC.

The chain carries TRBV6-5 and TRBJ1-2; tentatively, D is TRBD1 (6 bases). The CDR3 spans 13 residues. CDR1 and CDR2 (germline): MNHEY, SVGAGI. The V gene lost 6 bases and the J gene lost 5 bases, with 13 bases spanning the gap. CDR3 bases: TGTGCCAGCAGCCAGGGGACCCAGTATGGCTACACCTTC. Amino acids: CASSQGTQYGYTF.

The CDR3 coding sequence is TGTGCCAGCAGTTCACAGGGGAACACTGAAGCTTTCTTT. Its protein is CASSSQGNTEAFF. The chain employs TRBV6-4 and TRBJ1-1, with D perhaps TRBD1 (6 bases). Germline CDR1 and CDR2: MRHNA and SNTAGT. Trimming removed 5 bases from V and 1 base from J, with 8 bases in between. The CDR3 is 13 amino acids.

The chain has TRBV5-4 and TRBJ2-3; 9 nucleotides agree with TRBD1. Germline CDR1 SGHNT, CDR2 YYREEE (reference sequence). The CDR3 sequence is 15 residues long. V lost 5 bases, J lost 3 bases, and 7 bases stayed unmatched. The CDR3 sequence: CASSSDRGYTDTQYF. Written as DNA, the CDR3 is TGTGCCAGCAGTAGTGACAGGGGGTATACAGATACGCAGTATTTT.

The CDR3 DNA is TGTGCCAGCAGCTCGGGGACAGGGCGATACGAGCAGTACTTC. Amino acids: CASSSGTGRYEQYF. This chain joins TRBV11-3 and TRBJ2-7, with 9 bases lining up with TRBD1. The CDR3 loop spans 14 amino acids. Germline values: CDR1 SGHNT, CDR2 YENEEA. V trimming: 4 bases; J trimming: 4 bases; junction bases outside the gene matches: 5.

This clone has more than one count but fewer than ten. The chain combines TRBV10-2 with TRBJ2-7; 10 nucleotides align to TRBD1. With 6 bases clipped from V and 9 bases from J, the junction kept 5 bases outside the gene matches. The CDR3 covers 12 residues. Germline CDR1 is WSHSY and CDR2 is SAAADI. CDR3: CASRGTGAGQYV. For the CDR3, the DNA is TGCGCCAGCAGGGGGACAGGGGCCGGGCAGTACGTC.

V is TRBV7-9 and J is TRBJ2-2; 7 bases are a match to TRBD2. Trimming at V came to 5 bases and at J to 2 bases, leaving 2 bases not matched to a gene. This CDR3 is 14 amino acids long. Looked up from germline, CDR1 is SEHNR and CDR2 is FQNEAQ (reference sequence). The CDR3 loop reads CASSRGGNTGELFF. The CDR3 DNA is TGTGCCAGCAGCCGCGGGGGAAACACCGGGGAGCTGTTTTTT.

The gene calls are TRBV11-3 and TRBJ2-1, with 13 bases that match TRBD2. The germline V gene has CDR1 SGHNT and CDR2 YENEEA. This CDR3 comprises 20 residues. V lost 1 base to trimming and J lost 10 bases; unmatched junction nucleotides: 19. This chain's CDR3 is CASSLAGLAGSSAGRGEQFF. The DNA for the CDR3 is TGTGCCAGCAGCTTAGCGGGACTAGCGGGGAGTAGTGCCGGTCGGGGGGAGCAGTTCTTC.

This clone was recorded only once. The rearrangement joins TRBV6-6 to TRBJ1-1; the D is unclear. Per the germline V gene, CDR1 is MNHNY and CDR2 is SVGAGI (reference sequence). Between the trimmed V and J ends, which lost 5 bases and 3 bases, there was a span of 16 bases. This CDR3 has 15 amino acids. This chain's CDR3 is CASSTRTQRDTEAFF. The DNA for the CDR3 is TGTGCCAGCAGTACCCGGACTCAAAGGGACACTGAAGCTTTCTTT.

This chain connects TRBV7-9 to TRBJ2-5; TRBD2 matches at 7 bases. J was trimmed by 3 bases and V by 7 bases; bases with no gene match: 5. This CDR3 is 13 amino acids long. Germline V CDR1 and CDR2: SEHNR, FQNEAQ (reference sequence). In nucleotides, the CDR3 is TGTGCCAGCATTGCTAGCGGTGAAGAGACCCAGTACTTC. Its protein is CASIASGEETQYF. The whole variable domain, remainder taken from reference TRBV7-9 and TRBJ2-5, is DTGVSQNPRHKITKRGQNVTFRCDPISEHNRLYWYRQTLGQGPEFLTYFQNEAQLEKSRLLSDRFSAERPKGSFSTLEIQRTEQGDSAMYLCASIASGEETQYFGPGTRLLVL.

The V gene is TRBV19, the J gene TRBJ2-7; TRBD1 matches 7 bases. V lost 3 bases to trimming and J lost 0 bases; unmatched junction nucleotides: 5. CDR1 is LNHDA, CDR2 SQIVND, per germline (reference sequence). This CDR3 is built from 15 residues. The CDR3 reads CASSITGAISYEQYF. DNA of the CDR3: TGTGCCAGTAGTATTACAGGGGCCATCTCCTACGAGCAGTACTTC.

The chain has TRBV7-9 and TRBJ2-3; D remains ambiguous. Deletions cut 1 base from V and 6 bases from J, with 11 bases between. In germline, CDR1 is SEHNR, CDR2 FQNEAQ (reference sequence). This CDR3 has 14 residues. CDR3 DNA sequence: TGTGCCAGCAGCTTAGAAGCGACTCTTGATACGCAGTATTTT. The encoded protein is CASSLEATLDTQYF.

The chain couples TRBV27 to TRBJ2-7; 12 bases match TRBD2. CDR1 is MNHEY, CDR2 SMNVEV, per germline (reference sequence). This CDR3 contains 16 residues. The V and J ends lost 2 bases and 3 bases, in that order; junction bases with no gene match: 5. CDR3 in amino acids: CASSLSLAGGVYEQYF. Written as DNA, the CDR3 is TGTGCCAGCAGTTTAAGCCTAGCGGGAGGGGTCTACGAGCAGTACTTC.

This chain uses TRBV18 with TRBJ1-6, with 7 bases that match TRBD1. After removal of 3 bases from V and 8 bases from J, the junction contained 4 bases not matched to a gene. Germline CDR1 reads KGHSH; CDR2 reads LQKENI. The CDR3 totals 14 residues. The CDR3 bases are TGTGCCAGCTCACCGACGACAGGGTATTCACCCCTCCACTTT. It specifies CASSPTTGYSPLHF.

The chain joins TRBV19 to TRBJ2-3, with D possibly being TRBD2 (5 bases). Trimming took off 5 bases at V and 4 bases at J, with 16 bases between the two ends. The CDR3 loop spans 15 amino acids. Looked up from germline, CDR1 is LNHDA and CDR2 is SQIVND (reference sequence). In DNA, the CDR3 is TGTGCCAGTAGTCCCCAGAGGGCCGACCCAGATACGCAGTATTTT. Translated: CASSPQRADPDTQYF.

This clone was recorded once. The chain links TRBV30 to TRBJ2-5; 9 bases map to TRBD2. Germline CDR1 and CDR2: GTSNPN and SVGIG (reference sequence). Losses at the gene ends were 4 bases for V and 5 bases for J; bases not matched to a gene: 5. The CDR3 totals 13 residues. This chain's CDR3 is CAWNAGGSETQYF. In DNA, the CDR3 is TGTGCCTGGAATGCGGGAGGGAGCGAGACCCAGTACTTC.

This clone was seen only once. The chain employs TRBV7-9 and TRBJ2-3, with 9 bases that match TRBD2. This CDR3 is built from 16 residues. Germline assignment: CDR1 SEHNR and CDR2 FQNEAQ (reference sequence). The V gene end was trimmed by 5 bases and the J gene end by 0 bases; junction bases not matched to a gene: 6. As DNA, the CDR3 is TGTGCCAGCAGCCCGGAGGGACTAGCTAGCACAGATACGCAGTATTTT. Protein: CASSPEGLASTDTQYF.